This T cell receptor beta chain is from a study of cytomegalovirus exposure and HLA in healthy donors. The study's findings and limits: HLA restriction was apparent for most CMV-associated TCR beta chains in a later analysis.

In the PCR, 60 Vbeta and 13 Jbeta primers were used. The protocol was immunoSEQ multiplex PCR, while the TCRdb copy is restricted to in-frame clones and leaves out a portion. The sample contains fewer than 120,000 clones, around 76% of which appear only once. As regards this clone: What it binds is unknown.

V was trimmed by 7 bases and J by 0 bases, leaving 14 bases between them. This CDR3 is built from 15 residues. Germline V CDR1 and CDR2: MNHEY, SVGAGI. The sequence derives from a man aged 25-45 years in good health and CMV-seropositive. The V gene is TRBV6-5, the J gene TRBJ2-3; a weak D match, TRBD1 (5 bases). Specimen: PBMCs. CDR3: CASTPGHSSTDTQYF. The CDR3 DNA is TGTGCCAGCACCCCTGGACACTCAAGCACAGATACGCAGTATTTT.